Described below is a single TCR beta chain sequence and its context. Here immunoSEQ multiplex PCR was the method, and the copy in TCRdb shows in-frame clones only, minus some. The sample lists about 49,000 clones; more than 85% were seen once. The sample comes from a study of technical replicates of blood from four donors. This CDR3 contains 14 residues. Trimming cost V 4 bases and J 6 bases; bases outside gene matches: 6. Germline-derived CDR1 and CDR2 are ENHRY and SYGVKD. The source of this sequence is a human donor in good health. Some clones in this sample may be carry-over from other donors' samples. The chain couples TRBV10-3 to TRBJ2-7; 10 bases map to TRBD2. The specimen was PBMCs. CDR3 DNA: TGTGCCATCAGTGGGGCTAGCGGGGGAGTCGAGCAGTACTTC. Its protein is CAISGASGGVEQYF.